The source of this TCR beta chain is a study of graft-versus-host responses after intestinal transplantation. V shed 2 bases and J shed 5 bases, with 15 bases lying between them. The CDR3 is made up of 15 amino acids. The germline CDR1 and CDR2 sequences are MGHRA and YSYEKL. Comments on this clone: It differs at one base from a far larger clone, so likely a read error. The identical CDR3 is also encoded by other nucleotide sequences in the sample.

Study-level results: There were GvH clones found in recipient marrow, and some of them appeared first in ileum or blood.

Proliferating responders of the CD3+CD4+ and CD3+CD8+ phenotypes with low CFSE were sorted after the reaction. Method: immunoSEQ multiplex PCR; TCRdb's copy keeps in-frame clones and lacks some. The sample includes roughly 9,000 clones, approximately 33% of them seen just once. This chain joins TRBV4-1 and TRBJ2-5; D might be TRBD2 (5 bases). The sequencing here drew on alloreactive CD4+ T cells from a mixed lymphocyte reaction culture, taken before intestinal transplant. Subset noted: CFSE-low proliferating T cells sorted from roughly six-day pre-transplant mixed lymphocyte reaction (GvH or HvG direction). The sequence came from a human patient who received an intestinal transplant. CDR3 coding DNA: TGCGCCAGCAGCCAAAGTGCCGGGTGGAGGGAGACCCAGTACTTC. It translates to CASSQSAGWRETQYF.